This T cell receptor (beta chain) was retrieved from a study of monozygotic twins with inflammatory bowel disease. From the 5' RACE reads, TCRdb lists one entry per CDR3 protein and no DNA. Here the sample table reports under 130,000 distinct CDR3 sequences. This CDR3 is built from 16 residues. The germline CDR1 and CDR2 sequences are SGHVS and FQNEAQ. Whole-study findings and limits: Clonotype overlap with others was lower in IBD patients than in healthy twins, a difference that was greatest with disease activity. Repertoire similarity did not differ between concordant and discordant twins, possibly owing to limited power. TCRbeta diversity (inverse Simpson) was lower in IBD patients than in healthy co-twins.

As to this clonotype: Its antigen remains unidentified.

The sample consisted of blood. The chain has TRBV7-8 and TRBJ2-4; TCRdb reports TRBD1, a call that lacks DNA to check it against. This clonotype was sampled from a human donor with ulcerative colitis or Crohn's disease, or a healthy co-twin of an affected twin (not recorded which). CDR3: CASSPLSKILKNIQYF.